Following are 20 T cell receptor beta chains from one sample sequenced in a study of cytomegalovirus exposure and HLA in healthy donors. PCR primers comprised 60 Vbeta and 13 Jbeta primers. Here immunoSEQ multiplex PCR was the method, and the copy in TCRdb shows in-frame clones only, minus some. This sample has approximately 180,000 clones, with 70% to 80% found just once. The sample was PBMCs. Receptors originate from a woman aged 45-60 years in good health and CMV-seronegative.

The chain couples TRBV27 to TRBJ2-7, with 11 nucleotides matching TRBD1. The CDR3 length is 15 residues. V gave up 4 bases and J gave up 3 bases; unmatched junction bases: 5. CDR1 and CDR2 (germline): MNHEY, SMNVEV (reference sequence). As DNA, the CDR3 is TGTGCCAGCAGTTCCGCCGGGACAGGGGGCTACGAGCAGTACTTC. Its translation is CASSSAGTGGYEQYF.

The J gene is TRBJ2-1, the V gene TRBV2, with 8 bases matching TRBD1. This CDR3 region has 14 residues. The germline V gene encodes CDR1 SNHLY and CDR2 FYNNEI. Unmatched junction bases numbered 14, after V lost 7 bases and J lost 12 bases. CDR3 DNA: TGTGCCAGCATGGGGACAGGCTATTCAGGGGCGCAGTTCTTC. The encoded protein is CASMGTGYSGAQFF.

The V and J genes are TRBV27 and TRBJ2-7, with TRBD2 matching 11 bases. CDR1 is MNHEY, CDR2 SMNVEV, per germline (reference sequence). The CDR3 contains 19 residues. V shed 6 bases, J shed 0 bases, and the junction held 16 bases outside the gene matches. This chain's CDR3 is CASSHTGDPLAGGSYEQYF. CDR3 sequence (DNA): TGTGCCAGCAGCCATACAGGGGATCCGCTAGCGGGAGGCTCCTACGAGCAGTACTTC.

Concerning this clone: Other DNA sequences from this sample encode an identical CDR3 as well. V and J are TRBV6-5 and TRBJ2-7; unclear D gene. This CDR3 has 13 amino acids. Per germline, CDR1 MNHEY and CDR2 SVGAGI. V lost 0 bases and J 3 bases, leaving 6 bases between the germline ends. CDR3 in DNA: TGTGCCAGCAGTTACTCGACTCTCTACGAGCAGTACTTC. It is translated as CASSYSTLYEQYF.

The rearrangement uses TRBV4-3 and TRBJ2-2; a weak D match, TRBD1 (6 bases). CDR3 length: 14 residues. Deletions cut 7 bases from V and 3 bases from J, with 12 bases between. Germline V gene sequence: CDR1 LGHNA, CDR2 YSLEER. DNA for the CDR3: TGCGCCAGCACCCCTACAGGGTACACCGGGGAGCTGTTTTTT. As protein: CASTPTGYTGELFF.

This clone was counted once. The V and J genes are TRBV19 and TRBJ2-7; TRBD1 matches 7 bases. The CDR3 is 13 residues long. In germline, CDR1 is LNHDA, CDR2 SQIVND (reference sequence). The V and J ends lost 8 bases and 5 bases, in that order; junction bases with no gene match: 9. The CDR3 sequence: CASRTRQGHEQYF. The CDR3 nucleotides read TGTGCCAGTCGCACGCGACAGGGCCACGAGCAGTACTTC.

The rearrangement uses TRBV5-1 and TRBJ2-7; 8 bases match TRBD1. This CDR3 is 16 amino acids long. Germline V gene lookup returns CDR1 SGHRS and CDR2 YFSETQ. V was clipped by 3 bases and J by 2 bases; unmatched bases: 10. DNA of the CDR3: TGCGCCAGCAGCTCAGTTACAGGGGGTCCCACCTACGAGCAGTACTTC. Residues: CASSSVTGGPTYEQYF.

About this clone itself: A read error may account for a junction end that differs from germline. CDR3 protein: CSSSPETGLNTEAFF. The CDR3 DNA sequence: TGTTCCAGCAGCCCAGAGACAGGACTGAACACTGAAGCTTTCTTT. The rearrangement uses TRBV7-9 and TRBJ1-1, with a tentative D call TRBD1 (6 bases). The CDR3 has 15 residues. Germline V CDR1 and CDR2: SEHNR, FQNEAQ (reference sequence).

The V call is TRBV18, the J call TRBJ2-7; D gene unclear. Germline loops: CDR1 KGHSH, CDR2 LQKENI. V lost 6 bases and J 4 bases, leaving 16 bases between the germline ends. This CDR3 contains 14 residues. CDR3 DNA: TGTGCCAGCTCCCAGGATCGAAGCTCTTACGAGCAGTACTTC. This translates into CASSQDRSSYEQYF.

This chain uses TRBV5-6 with TRBJ2-7; 9 bases map to TRBD1. Trimming cost V 4 bases and J 5 bases; bases outside gene matches: 7. The CDR3 covers 14 residues. Germline V CDR1 and CDR2: SGHDT, YYEEEE. Here the CDR3 reads CASSAGTGRDEQYF. Written as DNA, the CDR3 is TGTGCCAGCAGCGCCGGGACAGGGAGGGACGAGCAGTACTTC.

This sequence joins TRBV2 and TRBJ2-5; a possible D gene is TRBD1 (6 bases). This CDR3 spans 14 amino acids. The V and J ends lost 2 bases and 5 bases respectively, with 12 bases between them. Germline CDR1 is SNHLY and CDR2 is FYNNEI. The CDR3 spells CASSETRGGETQYF. CDR3 DNA: TGTGCCAGCAGTGAAACCAGGGGTGGGGAGACCCAGTACTTC.

This clone was seen only once. This chain links TRBV5-1 with TRBJ2-5, with D perhaps matching TRBD2 (5 bases). The better agreement between TRBJ2-7 and the DNA end casts doubt on the J call. The CDR3 length is 15 residues. Germline CDR1 is SGHRS and CDR2 is YFSETQ. The chain's CDR3 is CASSRGQLSSYEQYF. The CDR3 DNA follows: TGCGCCAGCAGCCGCGGGCAGCTAAGCTCCTACGAGCAGTACTTC.

This chain joins TRBV28 and TRBJ2-7; 8 nucleotides match TRBD1. CDR1 is MDHEN and CDR2 is SYDVKM in the germline V gene. This CDR3 region has 14 residues. The ends lost 6 bases at V and 3 bases at J; junction bases unmatched: 7. CDR3 protein: CASRLQGVIYEQYF. The CDR3 coding sequence is TGTGCCAGCAGACTACAGGGGGTTATCTACGAGCAGTACTTC. Based on the CDR3 plus reference TRBV28 and TRBJ2-7, the full variable domain is DVKVTQSSRYLVKRTGEKVFLECVQDMDHENMFWYRQDPGLGLRLIYFSYDVKMKEKGDIPEGYSVSREKKERFSLILESASTNQTSMYLCASRLQGVIYEQYFGPGTRLTVT.

The CDR3 DNA reads TGTGCCAGCAGCGGAGTAGCGGGGGAACAAGAGACCCAGTACTTC. Translated: CASSGVAGEQETQYF. V usage is TRBV2 and J usage is TRBJ2-5; 9 nucleotides agree with TRBD2. The CDR3 covers 15 residues. Germline trimming cut 6 bases from V and 2 bases from J; bases unmatched to any gene: 7. The germline V gene encodes CDR1 SNHLY and CDR2 FYNNEI.

The rearrangement uses TRBV27 and TRBJ1-2; weak D call: TRBD1 (6 bases). The CDR3 spans 17 residues. The V end lost 4 bases, the J end lost 1 base, and 19 bases lay between the germline ends. The germline CDR1 and CDR2 sequences are MNHEY and SMNVEV (reference sequence). DNA of the CDR3: TGTGCCAGCAGTTCGAGACAGGAGGCGCTTTTTAACTATGGCTACACCTTC. It yields the protein CASSSRQEALFNYGYTF.

This clone was seen a handful of times. The chain combines TRBV5-8 with TRBJ1-1; no clear D gene. The CDR3 spans 12 residues. Trimming pared 3 bases from V and 1 base from J, leaving 4 bases between. The germline V gene has CDR1 SGHTS and CDR2 YDEGEE. Here the CDR3 reads CASSYKNTEAFF. The CDR3 region has the DNA TGTGCCAGCAGCTATAAGAACACTGAAGCTTTCTTT.

The chain employs TRBV27 and TRBJ1-2; 9 positions match TRBD1. CDR1 MNHEY and CDR2 SMNVEV come from the germline V gene (reference sequence). The CDR3 runs 14 residues. V trimming: 6 bases; J trimming: 4 bases; junction bases outside the gene matches: 6. The CDR3 DNA reads TGTGCCAGCAGACCACAGGGGGCTCCCTATGGCTACACCTTC. Its protein product is CASRPQGAPYGYTF.

This chain connects TRBV10-3 to TRBJ1-1; D unresolved. With 6 bases removed from V and 2 bases from J, the gap between germline ends came to 10 bases. The CDR3 spans 13 residues. The germline gives CDR1 ENHRY, CDR2 SYGVKD. CDR3 DNA: TGTGCCATCAGCACTCGGGGTAACACTGAAGCTTTCTTT. The encoded protein is CAISTRGNTEAFF.

This chain connects TRBV7-8 to TRBJ1-3, with D unclear. The CDR3 has 14 residues. V shed 5 bases and J shed 0 bases, with 8 bases lying between them. The germline V gene has CDR1 SGHVS and CDR2 FQNEAQ. The CDR3 DNA sequence: TGTGCCAGCAGCCCCTCAGTCTCTGGAAACACCATATATTTT. Translating it yields CASSPSVSGNTIYF.

This sequence joins TRBV29-1 and TRBJ2-1; 14 nucleotides match TRBD2. The CDR3 is 15 amino acids. The germline V gene has CDR1 SQVTM and CDR2 ANQGSEA. V lost 6 bases to trimming and J lost 7 bases; unmatched junction nucleotides: 8. The CDR3 nucleotides are TGCAGCGTCGTCCCCGGGACTAGCGGGAGTAATGAGCAGTTCTTC. Its protein is CSVVPGTSGSNEQFF.